These 11 T cell receptor beta chains came from one sample sequenced in a study of tumor-infiltrating lymphocytes in localized non-small cell lung cancer (TCRdb year 2021). Libraries were built with the immunoSEQ multiplex PCR assay. This is the immuneACCESS table as TCRdb keeps it, with only in-frame sequences that have V and J called. A part of the clones is gone; compared with another copy, unresolved V genes explain less than half, and the rest is unexplained. In all, the sample holds 13,000 or so clones, and 70% to 80% of those were seen once. Jointly, the top ten make up under 15% of the sample. Material: lung tumor tissue. These TCRs come from a human donor with non-small cell lung cancer.

The chain joins TRBV19 to TRBJ2-2; tentative D call: TRBD1 (6 bases). V was cut by 5 bases and J by 2 bases, with 12 bases left in between. Germline CDR1 is LNHDA and CDR2 is SQIVND (reference sequence). The CDR3 is 15 residues long. The DNA of the CDR3 is TGTGCCAGTAGTCCATTGACAGGTAACACCGGGGAGCTGTTTTTT. Its protein product is CASSPLTGNTGELFF.

J is TRBJ2-1 and V is TRBV30, with D possibly matching TRBD2 (5 bases). V was shortened by 0 bases and J by 6 bases, with 9 bases between the two germline ends. Germline values: CDR1 GTSNPN, CDR2 SVGIG (reference sequence). The CDR3 totals 13 residues. The CDR3 region has the DNA TGTGCCTGGAGTGTACTGGCGGGCAATGAGCAGTTCTTC. Translating gives CAWSVLAGNEQFF.

J is TRBJ2-7 and V is TRBV19, with D possibly TRBD2 on 5 matching bases. V lost 8 bases to trimming and J lost 1 base, with 12 bases between them. This CDR3 is built from 13 residues. The V gene's germline CDR1 is LNHDA and CDR2 SQIVND (reference sequence). The CDR3 loop is CASLKTGSYEQYF. The CDR3 region has the DNA TGTGCCAGTTTAAAGACGGGATCCTACGAGCAGTACTTC. The variable domain in full, with the rest retrieved from reference TRBV19 and TRBJ2-7, is DGGITQSPKYLFRKEGQNVTLSCEQNLNHDAMYWYRQDPGQGLRLIYYSQIVNDFQKGDIAEGYSVSREKKESFPLTVTSAQKNPTAFYLCASLKTGSYEQYFGPGTRLTVT.

The rearrangement joins TRBV29-1 to TRBJ2-2, with D possibly being TRBD1 (6 bases). Trimming shortened V by 5 bases and J by 5 bases, and 9 bases separated the two germline ends. The CDR3 is 12 amino acids. Germline V gene data show CDR1 as SQVTM and CDR2 as ANQGSEA. The chain's CDR3 is CSVLQGTGELFF. The CDR3 region has the DNA TGCAGCGTTCTACAGGGAACCGGGGAGCTGTTTTTT.

V gene TRBV4-3 combines with J gene TRBJ1-2, with TRBD1 matching over 7 bases. The CDR3 sequence is 15 residues long. Germline V CDR1 and CDR2: LGHNA, YSLEER. V gave up 2 bases and J gave up 4 bases; unmatched junction bases: 7. For the CDR3, the DNA is TGCGCCAGCAGCCAACGCAGAGGGACAGCCTATGGCTACACCTTC. Its protein product is CASSQRRGTAYGYTF.

This clone came up a few times. The V call is TRBV4-1, the J call TRBJ2-5, with D possibly matching TRBD1 (8 bases). Germline loops: CDR1 MGHRA, CDR2 YSYEKL. V dropped 2 bases and J dropped 5 bases, with 12 bases sitting between them. The CDR3 is 14 residues long. The CDR3 sequence: CASSQTGGDETQYF. The CDR3 region has the DNA TGCGCCAGCAGCCAAACAGGGGGGGATGAGACCCAGTACTTC.

This clone is judged large. This chain links TRBV7-9 with TRBJ2-7; D ambiguous. Germline V CDR1 and CDR2: SEHNR, FQNEAQ (reference sequence). With 2 bases removed from V and 1 base from J, the gap between germline ends came to 9 bases. The CDR3 extends over 14 amino acids. CDR3 bases: TGTGCCAGCAGCTTACTAGGGCAGTCCTACGAGCAGTACTTC. Encoded protein: CASSLLGQSYEQYF.

The rearrangement uses TRBV5-1 and TRBJ1-1; 10 bases match TRBD1. This CDR3 comprises 16 residues. Germline-derived CDR1 and CDR2 are SGHRS and YFSETQ. V was clipped by 4 bases and J by 4 bases; unmatched bases: 10. CDR3 nucleotides: TGCGCCAGCAGCGCCGGGACAGGGGTTTGGAGCACTGAAGCTTTCTTT. It codes for CASSAGTGVWSTEAFF.

V gene TRBV4-3 combines with J gene TRBJ1-2; D call uncertain. Per germline, CDR1 LGHNA and CDR2 YSLEER. The CDR3 is 15 residues long. Trimming removed 1 base from V and 1 base from J, with 10 bases in between. CDR3 loop: CASSQGQRFNYGYTF. CDR3 DNA sequence: TGCGCCAGCAGCCAAGGGCAACGGTTTAACTATGGCTACACCTTC.

The rearrangement joins TRBV6-4 to TRBJ1-1; TRBD1 agrees at 7 bases. Germline lookup yields CDR1 MRHNA and CDR2 SNTAGT. The CDR3 is 13 amino acids. V was clipped by 5 bases and J by 12 bases; unmatched bases: 12. CDR3 loop: CASSTNDRDFPFF. In DNA form, the CDR3 reads TGTGCCAGCAGTACCAATGACAGGGACTTCCCTTTCTTT.

V is TRBV5-4 and J is TRBJ1-1, with D maybe TRBD1 (5 bases). This CDR3 comprises 14 residues. Looked up from germline, CDR1 is SGHNT and CDR2 is YYREEE (reference sequence). V lost 2 bases and J 3 bases, leaving 11 bases between the germline ends. In nucleotides, the CDR3 is TGTGCCAGCAGCTTAAAGACGGGGGACACTGAAGCTTTCTTT. Translation gives CASSLKTGDTEAFF.